This T cell receptor beta chain derives from a study of T-cell reconstitution after alpha-beta-depleted transplantation in children. Preparation of the TCRbeta library used unique molecular identifiers. Each CDR3 protein is one row after TCRdb ran MiXCR on the PCR reads. The data show about 1,000,000 distinct CDR3 sequences, with around 30% seen just once and over 25% held by the top ten. Germline V CDR1 and CDR2: MNHEY, SVGAGI. Trimming stripped 0 bases from V and 2 bases from J, with 11 bases between. The CDR3 is made up of 15 amino acids. This receptor was obtained from a boy under two years old who had a stem cell transplant for SCID, so the T cells may come from the graft donor. The genes are TRBV6-5 and TRBJ2-7, with D perhaps given as TRBD1 or TRBD2 (5 bases each). The sample was PBMCs, mostly from graft donor cells, taken 360 days after TCRalphabeta/CD19-depleted stem cell transplant. Here the CDR3 DNA reads TGTGCCAGCAGTTACTCGCGAGGGGCCCCCTACGAGCAGTACTTC. Translating it yields CASSYSRGAPYEQYF.